A single sample is the source of the 23 T cell receptor beta chains below, sequenced in a study of T-cell reconstitution after alpha-beta-depleted transplantation in children. Preparation of the TCRbeta library used unique molecular identifiers. One entry per CDR3 protein, called by TCRdb with MiXCR from the PCR reads. This sample has hundreds of thousands of distinct CDR3 sequences; 13% occur once, and the top ten carry about 2.2%. Sequenced material: PBMCs, mostly from graft donor cells, taken 360 days after TCRalphabeta/CD19-depleted stem cell transplant. Every receptor here comes from a male patient younger than 18 who had a stem cell transplant for acute myeloid leukemia, so the T cells may come from the graft donor.

This clonotype was found many times. V usage is TRBV7-9 and J usage is TRBJ2-2; D gene unclear. Trimming took off 9 bases at V and 1 base at J, with 9 bases between the two ends. Per the germline V gene, CDR1 is SEHNR and CDR2 is FQNEAQ (reference sequence). CDR3 size: 13 residues. The CDR3 DNA follows: TGTGCCAGGCCCGGTAGGAACACCGGGGAGCTGTTTTTT. The encoded protein is CARPGRNTGELFF.

This clonotype was observed a handful of times. The chain carries TRBV6-2 or TRBV6-3 and TRBJ2-1; the D gene is possibly TRBD1 (6 bases). Trimming pared 7 bases from V and 2 bases from J, leaving 12 bases between. The CDR3 runs to 14 residues. The germline CDR1 and CDR2 sequences are MNHEY and SVGEGT. In DNA, the CDR3 is TGTGCCAGCACCAGGACAGCGACCTACAATGAGCAGTTCTTC. It encodes CASTRTATYNEQFF.

Only a few counts were recorded for this clonotype. The chain employs TRBV29-1 and TRBJ2-3; D unclear. The CDR3 has 13 residues. From germline, CDR1 is SQVTM and CDR2 ANQGSEA. V lost 4 bases and J 0 bases, leaving 8 bases between the germline ends. CDR3 amino acids: CSVVVASTDTQYF. The CDR3 DNA reads TGCAGCGTTGTGGTAGCAAGCACAGATACGCAGTATTTT.

This clonotype came up many times. Here the CDR3 DNA reads TGCGCCAGCAGCCACCCCGGGACAGCGGATCAGCCCCAGCATTTT. It specifies CASSHPGTADQPQHF. J is TRBJ1-5 and V is TRBV4-1; 7 bases map to TRBD1. The V segment lost 3 bases and the J segment 5 bases; nucleotides outside the gene matches: 7. Germline V gene lookup returns CDR1 MGHRA and CDR2 YSYEKL. This CDR3 contains 15 residues.

Remarks on this clonotype: Since a much larger clone is just one base distant, this may be a read error. The gene calls are TRBV27 and TRBJ2-1; perhaps TRBD1 as D (6 bases). Trimming left V 3 bases short and J 7 bases short, with 10 bases between. The CDR3 consists of 13 residues. The germline gives CDR1 MNHEY, CDR2 SMNVEV (reference sequence). The CDR3 region has the DNA TGTGCCAGCAGTTTTCAGGGGTGGAATGAGCAGTTCTTC. It translates to CASSFQGWNEQFF.

The CDR3 region has the DNA TGCAGTGCTAGGGTTACTTCTCAAGAGACCCAGTACTTC. Translation gives CSARVTSQETQYF. This rearrangement joins TRBV20-1 to TRBJ2-5; D is unclear. The V end lost 3 bases, the J end lost 2 bases, and 10 bases lay between the germline ends. The length of the CDR3 is 13 residues. Germline V lookup: CDR1 DFQATT, CDR2 SNEGSKA (reference sequence).

The chain has TRBV20-1 and TRBJ2-2; a weak D match, TRBD2 (5 bases). Germline lookup yields CDR1 DFQATT and CDR2 SNEGSKA (reference sequence). CDR3 size: 14 residues. The V and J ends lost 6 bases and 0 bases respectively, with 11 bases between them. The CDR3 nucleotides are TGCAGTGCAACCGGACTCTCGAACACCGGGGAGCTGTTTTTT. Translation: CSATGLSNTGELFF.

Ten or more counts support this clonotype. The J gene is TRBJ2-3, the V gene TRBV29-1, with TRBD2 matching 8 bases. Germline V gene lookup returns CDR1 SQVTM and CDR2 ANQGSEA. This CDR3 has 15 residues. Trimming removed 6 bases from V and 4 bases from J; junction bases left unmatched: 12. In DNA, the CDR3 is TGCAGCGTCGCCGGGGGAGCGGGAGTGGCAGATACGCAGTATTTT. Its protein is CSVAGGAGVADTQYF.

This clonotype was seen many times. The CDR3 DNA reads as TGTGCCAGCAGCAAAGTTATCGGACAGGGCCGTTACGAGCAGTACTTC. This translates into CASSKVIGQGRYEQYF. The chain is built from TRBV21-1 and TRBJ2-7; the D call in the table, TRBD1, was not verified against the DNA. TRBV21-1 is annotated as a pseudogene. The CDR3 is 16 residues long.

CDR3 nucleotide sequence: TGCAGTGCTAGAGGCGGGCTAGCGATATCCTACGAGCAGTACTTC. Translated: CSARGGLAISYEQYF. The chain recombines TRBV20-1 with TRBJ2-7, with a weak D call TRBD2 (6 bases). CDR1 and CDR2 from the germline V gene are DFQATT and SNEGSKA (reference sequence). Trimming shortened V by 1 base and J by 1 base, and 14 bases separated the two germline ends. The CDR3 loop spans 15 amino acids.

The gene calls are TRBV12-3 or TRBV12-4 and TRBJ1-4; 7 nucleotides agree with TRBD1. This CDR3 contains 14 residues. The J segment lost 7 bases and the V segment lost 5 bases, leaving 7 bases of the junction unmatched. The CDR3 is CASSDRQGGEKLFF. In nucleotides, the CDR3 is TGTGCCAGCAGTGACCGACAGGGAGGTGAAAAACTGTTTTTT.

V is TRBV30 and J is TRBJ1-5; weak D call: TRBD1 (5 bases). Per the germline V gene, CDR1 is GTSNPN and CDR2 is SVGIG (reference sequence). CDR3 length: 14 amino acids. V shed 1 base and J shed 8 bases, with 15 bases lying between them. CDR3 sequence: CAWSAGREVKPQHF. Here the CDR3 DNA reads TGTGCCTGGAGTGCGGGCAGGGAAGTCAAGCCCCAGCATTTT.

V usage is TRBV20-1 and J usage is TRBJ2-7; either TRBD1 or TRBD2 may fit D (5 bases each). CDR1 DFQATT and CDR2 SNEGSKA come from the germline V gene (reference sequence). The length of the CDR3 is 14 residues. V lost 3 bases and J lost 6, with 18 bases in between. The CDR3 loop reads CSASVGRGVSEQYF. The CDR3 region has the DNA TGCAGTGCTAGCGTAGGAAGAGGGGTCTCCGAGCAGTACTTC.

This clonotype has a count of ten or more. This chain uses TRBV12-3 or TRBV12-4 with TRBJ2-7; 13 bases align to TRBD2. The V gene end was trimmed by 5 bases and the J gene end by 1 base; junction bases not matched to a gene: 5. This CDR3 contains 16 residues. CDR3 amino acids: CASSPLAGGPSYEQYF. CDR3 nucleotide sequence: TGTGCCAGCAGTCCACTAGCGGGAGGGCCTTCCTACGAGCAGTACTTC.

This clonotype was seen a handful of times. The chain joins TRBV7-6 to TRBJ2-2, with 14 nucleotides matching TRBD2. Germline CDR1 and CDR2: SGHVS and FNYEAQ. V gave up 3 bases and J gave up 4 bases; unmatched junction bases: 1. The CDR3 has 16 residues. CDR3 sequence: CASSLGLAGVTGELFF. Written as DNA, the CDR3 is TGTGCCAGCAGCTTGGGACTAGCGGGGGTCACCGGGGAGCTGTTTTTT.

The chain recombines TRBV7-2 with TRBJ2-7, with D maybe TRBD2 (6 bases). CDR1 SGHTA and CDR2 FQGNSA come from the germline V gene. The germline V and J ends were trimmed by 0 bases and 3 bases, with 15 bases remaining between them. The CDR3 has 16 residues. CDR3 DNA sequence: TGTGCCAGCAGCTTAGCGGGAGGCGGCCCATACTACGAGCAGTACTTC. Translated: CASSLAGGGPYYEQYF.

This clonotype was observed a handful of times. The chain uses TRBV7-8 and TRBJ2-7; TRBD2 matches 8 bases. CDR1 is SGHVS, CDR2 FQNEAQ, per germline. This CDR3 region has 14 residues. With V trimmed by 5 bases and J by 3 bases, 6 bases remained unmatched. CDR3 loop: CASSRLARFYEQYF. The CDR3 DNA sequence: TGTGCCAGCAGCCGACTAGCGCGGTTCTACGAGCAGTACTTC.

This clonotype has only a few counts. The gene calls are TRBV9 and TRBJ2-1; 7 bases map to TRBD2. Germline V CDR1 and CDR2: SGDLS, YYNGEE. V gave up 6 bases and J gave up 10 bases; unmatched junction bases: 10. This CDR3 spans 13 amino acids. CDR3 amino acids: CASKRAGVTEQFF. CDR3 nucleotide sequence: TGTGCCAGCAAAAGGGCGGGAGTGACGGAGCAGTTCTTC.

The V and J genes are TRBV4-3 and TRBJ2-7; 10 nucleotides agree with TRBD2. The V gene's germline CDR1 is LGHNA and CDR2 YSLEER. The trim removed 3 bases at V and 7 bases at J, leaving 12 bases unmatched. The CDR3 contains 16 residues. The DNA for the CDR3 is TGCGCCAGCAGCCATCTTATAGCGGGAGGACCGGGGGAGCAGTACTTC. Protein product: CASSHLIAGGPGEQYF.

The chain employs TRBV6-2 or TRBV6-3 and TRBJ1-5; tentative D call: TRBD1 (6 bases). There are 17 residues in the CDR3. V lost 4 bases to trimming and J lost 1 base, with 17 bases between them. Germline CDR1 reads MNHEY; CDR2 reads SVGEGT. The CDR3 spells CASSSPRGYGSNQPQHF. DNA of the CDR3: TGTGCCAGCAGTTCCCCCAGGGGATACGGGAGCAATCAGCCCCAGCATTTT.

This clonotype came up a few times. The chain joins TRBV5-1 to TRBJ2-7; D ambiguous. Trimming took off 0 bases at V and 3 bases at J, with 13 bases between the two ends. CDR1 SGHRS and CDR2 YFSETQ come from the germline V gene. CDR3 length: 15 amino acids. The CDR3 DNA reads TGCGCCAGCAGCTTGGAGGGCCGGATCATCTACGAGCAGTACTTC. Its translation is CASSLEGRIIYEQYF.

The chain links TRBV6-2 or TRBV6-3 to TRBJ2-7, with 7 bases that match TRBD1. The germline gives CDR1 MNHEY, CDR2 SVGEGT. V gave up 8 bases and J gave up 6 bases; unmatched junction bases: 10. This CDR3 has 13 amino acids. This CDR3 reads CASSRTGDGEQYF. DNA of the CDR3: TGTGCCAGCTCTCGAACAGGGGATGGCGAGCAGTACTTC.

Ten or more counts support this clonotype. The rearrangement joins TRBV6-5 to TRBJ2-5; D is unresolved. The V gene's germline CDR1 is MNHEY and CDR2 SVGAGI. V gave up 2 bases and J gave up 0 bases, with 10 bases separating them. The CDR3 sequence is 15 residues long. DNA for the CDR3: TGTGCCAGCAGTTACCTCGCAGCAGACCAAGAGACCCAGTACTTC. This sequence encodes CASSYLAADQETQYF.